This TCR beta chain is drawn from a study of cytomegalovirus exposure and HLA in healthy donors. Study results and caveats: In a later analysis, V- and J-gene trimming of beta chains associated with a DCLRE1C missense variant, replicated independently.

Regarding this clone: Its antigen is not known.

The PCR made use of 60 Vbeta and 13 Jbeta primers. Only in-frame clones appear in the TCRdb table, and some are missing; sequencing was by immunoSEQ multiplex PCR. The data contain 210,000 or so clones, about 85% of them singletons. The TCR originated in a human donor in good health. Sequencing was performed on PBMCs.

The CDR3 coding sequence is TGCGCCAGCAGCTTGCCTTCCGGGACAGGGTACGAGCAGTACTTC. It codes for CASSLPSGTGYEQYF. This rearrangement joins TRBV5-1 to TRBJ2-7, with TRBD1 matching 9 bases. The trim removed 1 base at V and 4 bases at J, leaving 6 bases unmatched. Germline V gives CDR1 SGHRS, CDR2 YFSETQ. The CDR3 extends over 15 amino acids. The entire variable domain, with the rest obtained from reference TRBV5-1 and TRBJ2-7, is as follows: KAGVTQTPRYLIKTRGQQVTLSCSPISGHRSVSWYQQTPGQGLQFLFEYFSETQRNKGNFPGRFSGRQFSNSRSEMNVSTLELGDSALYLCASSLPSGTGYEQYFGPGTRLTVT.